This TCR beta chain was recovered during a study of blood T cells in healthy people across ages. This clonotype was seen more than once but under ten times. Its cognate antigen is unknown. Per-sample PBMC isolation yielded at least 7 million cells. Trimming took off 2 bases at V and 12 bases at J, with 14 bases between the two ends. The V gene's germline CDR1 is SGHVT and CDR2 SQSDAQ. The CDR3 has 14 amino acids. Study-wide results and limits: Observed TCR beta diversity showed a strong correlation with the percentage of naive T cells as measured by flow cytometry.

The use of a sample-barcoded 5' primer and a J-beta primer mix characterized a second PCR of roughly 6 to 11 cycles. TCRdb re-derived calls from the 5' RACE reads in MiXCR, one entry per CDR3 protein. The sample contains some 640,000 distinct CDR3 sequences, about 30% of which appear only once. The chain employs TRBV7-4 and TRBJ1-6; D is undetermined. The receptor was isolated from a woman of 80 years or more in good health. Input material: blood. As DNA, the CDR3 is TGTGCCAGCAGCTTACAACAAGAACCGGTACCCCTCCACTTT. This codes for CASSLQQEPVPLHF.